The following is a T cell receptor beta chain sequence with its context. Antigen unknown. PCR involved 60 Vbeta and 13 Jbeta primers. The assay was immunoSEQ multiplex PCR, and TCRdb's table has in-frame clones only and misses some. The listing contains some 75,000 clones. The source of the sample is a study of cytomegalovirus exposure and HLA in healthy donors. About the study: As an earlier analysis found, roughly 170 million T cells yielded about 100 million unique TCR beta sequences.

General observations from the study: In an earlier analysis, most TCR beta V segments were productive about 87% or about 30% of the time. Among CMV-associated TCR beta chains, most appeared HLA-restricted in a later analysis. A missense DCLRE1C variant was associated with V- and J-gene trimming of TCR beta chains in a later analysis, and an independent cohort replicated the association.

Trimming left V 2 bases short and J 5 bases short, with 15 bases between. CDR1 is SEHNR and CDR2 is FQNEAQ in the germline V gene (reference sequence). CDR3 length equals 15 residues. This TCR derives from a man between 35 and 55 years old in good health and CMV-seronegative. The chain is built from TRBV7-9 and TRBJ2-5; maybe TRBD1 (6 bases). The source material was PBMCs. CDR3 sequence: CASSLQGLSGETQYF. The CDR3, as DNA: TGTGCCAGCAGCTTACAGGGGCTGAGTGGGGAGACCCAGTACTTC. The variable domain in full, completed from reference TRBV7-9 and TRBJ2-5, reads DTGVSQNPRHKITKRGQNVTFRCDPISEHNRLYWYRQTLGQGPEFLTYFQNEAQLEKSRLLSDRFSAERPKGSFSTLEIQRTEQGDSAMYLCASSLQGLSGETQYFGPGTRLLVL.